This T cell receptor beta chain was recovered during a study of vaccination effects on CD4 cells after COVID-19. Study findings and constraints: The study enrolled few convalescent patients and sampled no early post-infection timepoints. Substantial clonal contraction characterized both infection- and vaccine-induced clones late after vaccination.

Under the ViraFEST assay, PBMC were stimulated with viral peptide pools so that antigen-specific CD4+ T cells expanded. Sequencing was performed afterwards. Isolation of CD4+ T cells took place after 10 days of culture. The healthy vaccine recipients, who had no prior SARS-CoV-2 infection, showed negative nucleocapsid antibodies. With approximately 9.8 ug/ml peptides and around 10 IU/ml IL-2, roughly 2.1 million PBMC per well were cultured. On both days 3 and 7, half of the culture medium was replaced with IL-2 medium. Profiled with immunoSEQ multiplex PCR; TCRdb holds only in-frame clones, not every one. The sample lists tens of thousands of clones, approximately 64% seen once, with 12% in the top ten. Germline CDR1 MGHRA, CDR2 YSYEKL. V dropped 5 bases and J dropped 5; count of bases not matched to a gene: 8. The CDR3 is made up of 15 amino acids. This clone was observed a few times. The antigen is undetermined.

The specimen was CD4+ T cells from PBMCs cultured with HCoV-OC43 spike peptides, collected before COVID-19 vaccination. Subset here: HCoV-OC43 spike overlapping peptide pool stimulation. The J gene is TRBJ2-1, the V gene TRBV4-1, with 8 bases matching TRBD2. This TCR was sampled from a human donor who received a COVID-19 vaccine. The CDR3 sequence: CASSSPQRGNNEQFF. The DNA for the CDR3 is TGCGCCAGCAGCTCCCCCCAGCGGGGGAACAATGAGCAGTTCTTC.